This T cell receptor beta chain stems from a study of shared clonotypes between healthy human individuals. Study-level points and caveats: The authors expected sequencing depth to affect clonotype sharing among donors. Donor scarcity curtailed the genetic and exposure-history diversity represented herein.

For this clone: The antigen is not known.

The table came from immunoSEQ multiplex PCR; TCRdb's copy has only in-frame clones and leaves some out. The profile shows 450,000 to 600,000 clones, around 80% of them singletons. Germline V CDR1 and CDR2: LNHDA, SQIVND (reference sequence). The CDR3 contains 15 residues. V was cut by 6 bases and J by 4 bases, with 17 bases left in between. Donors were healthy HIV-negative adults without recent acute infections or vaccinations. The sequenced sample was PBMCs. This TCR was sampled from a woman aged 40 to 50 in good health. Some clones in this sample may be carry-over from other donors' samples. The chain is built from TRBV19 and TRBJ2-3; TRBD2 might be the D (5 bases). CDR3: CASSPHPGWADTQYF. The CDR3 DNA follows: TGTGCCAGTAGCCCCCACCCGGGATGGGCAGATACGCAGTATTTT.